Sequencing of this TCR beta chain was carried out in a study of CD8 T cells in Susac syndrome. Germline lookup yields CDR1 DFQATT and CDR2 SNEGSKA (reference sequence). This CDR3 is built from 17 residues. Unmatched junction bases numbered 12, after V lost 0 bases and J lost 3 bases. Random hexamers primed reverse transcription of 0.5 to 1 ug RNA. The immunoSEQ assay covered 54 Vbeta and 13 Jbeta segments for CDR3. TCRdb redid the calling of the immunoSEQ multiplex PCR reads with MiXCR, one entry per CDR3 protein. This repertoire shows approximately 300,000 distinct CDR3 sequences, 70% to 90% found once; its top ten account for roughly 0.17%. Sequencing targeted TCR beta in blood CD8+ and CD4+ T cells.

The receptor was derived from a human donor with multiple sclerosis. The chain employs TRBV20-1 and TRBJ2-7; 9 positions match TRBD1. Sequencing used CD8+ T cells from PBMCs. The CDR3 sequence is CSARDEPPGTGSYEQYF. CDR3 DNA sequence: TGCAGTGCTAGAGATGAGCCCCCTGGGACAGGGAGCTACGAGCAGTACTTC.